The source of this T cell receptor (beta chain) is a study of cytomegalovirus exposure and HLA in healthy donors. V trimming: 6 bases; J trimming: 0 bases; junction bases outside the gene matches: 1. Germline CDR1 and CDR2: SGHDN and FVKESK. The CDR3 is 13 residues long. The PCR ran on 60 Vbeta and 13 Jbeta primers. The data were produced by immunoSEQ multiplex PCR, yet TCRdb's version contains in-frame clones alone and is incomplete. The sample records some 120,000 clones, 76% being singletons. The study, taken as a whole, reports: Most TCR sequences showed up rarely, but some public TCRs showed up in many donors.

On this clone: Its antigen is not identified.

The receptor's source is a woman in her thirties or forties in good health and CMV-seropositive. The V call is TRBV14, the J call TRBJ1-1, with 7 bases matching TRBD1. The sample consisted of PBMCs. CDR3 nucleotide sequence: TGTGCCAGCAGTGGACAGGTGAACACTGAAGCTTTCTTT. It translates to CASSGQVNTEAFF.